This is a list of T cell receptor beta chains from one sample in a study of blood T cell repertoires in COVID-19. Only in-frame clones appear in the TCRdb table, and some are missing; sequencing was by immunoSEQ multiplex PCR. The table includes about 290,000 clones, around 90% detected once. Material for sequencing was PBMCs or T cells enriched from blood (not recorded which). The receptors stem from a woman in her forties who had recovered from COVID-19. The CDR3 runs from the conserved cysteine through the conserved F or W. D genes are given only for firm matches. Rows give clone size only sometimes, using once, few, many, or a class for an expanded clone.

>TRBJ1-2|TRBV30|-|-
CAWSVGGLTFGDYGYTF
TGTGCCTGGAGTGTGGGGGGGCTCACTTTCGGAGACTATGGCTACACCTTC
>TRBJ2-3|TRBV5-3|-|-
CARSLEVVRDTQYF
TGTGCCAGAAGCTTGGAAGTGGTCCGGGATACGCAGTATTTT
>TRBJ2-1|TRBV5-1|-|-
CASSLVAGGENEQFF
TGCGCCAGCAGCTTGGTTGCCGGGGGAGAGAATGAGCAGTTCTTC
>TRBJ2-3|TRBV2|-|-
CASSELAHSFTDTQYF
TGTGCCAGCAGTGAATTAGCGCATTCATTCACAGATACGCAGTATTTT
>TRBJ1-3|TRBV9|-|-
CASSVGAGLSGNTIYF
TGTGCCAGCAGCGTAGGGGCCGGACTCTCTGGAAACACCATATATTTT
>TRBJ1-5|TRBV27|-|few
CASRLRQNSNQPQHF
TGTGCCAGCAGATTACGACAGAATAGCAATCAGCCCCAGCATTTT
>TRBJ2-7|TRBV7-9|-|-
CASSSGSFTYEQYF
TGTGCCAGCAGCTCCGGGAGTTTCACCTACGAGCAGTACTTC
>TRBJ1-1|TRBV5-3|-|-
CARSSNTLNTEAFF
TGTGCCAGAAGCTCGAACACGTTGAACACTGAAGCTTTCTTT
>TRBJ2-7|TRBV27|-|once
CASSRQVTYEQYF
TGTGCCAGCAGTAGACAGGTTACCTACGAGCAGTACTTC
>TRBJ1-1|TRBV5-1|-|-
CASSLVVGTGGTEAFF
TGCGCCAGCAGCTTGGTCGTAGGTACGGGAGGCACTGAAGCTTTCTTT
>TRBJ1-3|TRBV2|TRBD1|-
CASSEQGSSGNTIYF
TGTGCCAGCAGCGAACAGGGGAGCTCTGGAAACACCATATATTTT
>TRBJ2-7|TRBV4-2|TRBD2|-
CASSQVGTGTSGRYEQYF
TGTGCCAGCAGCCAAGTTGGGACCGGGACTAGCGGGAGGTACGAGCAGTACTTC
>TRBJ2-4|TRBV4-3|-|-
CASSQGVGFGPKNIQYF
TGCGCCAGCAGCCAGGGAGTTGGTTTCGGACCAAAAAACATTCAGTACTTC
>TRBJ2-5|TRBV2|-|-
CASTRDFQETQYF
TGTGCCAGCACTCGGGACTTTCAAGAGACCCAGTACTTC
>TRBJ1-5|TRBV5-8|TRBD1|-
CASSSTGVQPQHF
TGTGCCAGCAGCTCGACAGGGGTTCAGCCCCAGCATTTT
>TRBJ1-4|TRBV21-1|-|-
CASSLSARATNEKLFF
TGTGCCAGCAGCCTAAGCGCCCGTGCAACTAATGAAAAACTGTTTTTT
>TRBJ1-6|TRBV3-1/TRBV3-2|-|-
CASSQLQGVSPLHF
TGTGCCAGCAGCCAACTGCAGGGCGTCTCACCCCTCCACTTT
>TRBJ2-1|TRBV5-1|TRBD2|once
CASSLGTSGVNEQFF
TGCGCCAGCAGCTTGGGGACTAGCGGGGTAAATGAGCAGTTCTTC
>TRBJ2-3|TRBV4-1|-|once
CASSPRGFPSTDTQYF
TGCGCCAGCAGCCCTCGGGGTTTCCCCTCGACAGATACGCAGTATTTT
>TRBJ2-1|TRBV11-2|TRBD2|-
CASSLTTSDYNEQFF
TGTGCCAGCAGCTTAACCACTAGCGACTACAATGAGCAGTTCTTC
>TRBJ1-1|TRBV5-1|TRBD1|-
CASSLGTAEKTAFF
TGCGCCAGCAGCCTGGGGACAGCCGAGAAGACAGCTTTCTTT
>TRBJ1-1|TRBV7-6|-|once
CASSPTTLNDTEAFF
TGTGCCAGCAGCCCGACTACCCTCAACGACACTGAAGCTTTCTTT
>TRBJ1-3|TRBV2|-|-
CASTLGGREGYTIYF
TGTGCCAGCACACTGGGCGGGAGGGAAGGCTACACCATATATTTT
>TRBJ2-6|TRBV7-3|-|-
CASSLFPLDGGRRSGANVLTF
TGTGCCAGCAGCTTATTTCCCCTAGACGGAGGAAGACGGTCTGGGGCCAACGTCCTGACTTTC
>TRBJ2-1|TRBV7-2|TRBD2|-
CASSGSGARIPDEQFF
TGTGCCAGCAGCGGAAGCGGGGCGAGAATACCGGATGAGCAGTTCTTC
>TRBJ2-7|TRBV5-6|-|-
CASSFFGAGDYEQYF
TGTGCCAGCAGCTTCTTCGGGGCAGGGGACTACGAGCAGTACTTC
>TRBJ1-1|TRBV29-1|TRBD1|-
CSVEGKGQGSLSAFF
TGCAGCGTTGAAGGCAAGGGACAGGGGTCCTTGTCGGCTTTCTTT
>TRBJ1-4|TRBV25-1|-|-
CASSGGQTTNEKLFF
TGTGCCAGCAGTGGCGGACAGACAACTAATGAAAAACTGTTTTTT
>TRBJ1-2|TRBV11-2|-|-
CASSPRGGHGYTF
TGTGCCAGCAGCCCTCGGGGAGGGCACGGCTACACCTTC
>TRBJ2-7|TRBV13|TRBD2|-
CASSSKWRGAGSSEQYF
TGTGCCAGCAGCTCCAAATGGCGGGGGGCGGGGTCCAGCGAGCAGTACTTC
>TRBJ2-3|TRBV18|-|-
CASSPDGSESTDTQYF
TGTGCCAGCTCACCAGATGGGAGTGAGAGCACAGATACGCAGTATTTT
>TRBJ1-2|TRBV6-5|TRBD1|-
CASSRQGNYGYTF
TGTGCCAGCAGTAGACAGGGGAACTATGGCTACACCTTC